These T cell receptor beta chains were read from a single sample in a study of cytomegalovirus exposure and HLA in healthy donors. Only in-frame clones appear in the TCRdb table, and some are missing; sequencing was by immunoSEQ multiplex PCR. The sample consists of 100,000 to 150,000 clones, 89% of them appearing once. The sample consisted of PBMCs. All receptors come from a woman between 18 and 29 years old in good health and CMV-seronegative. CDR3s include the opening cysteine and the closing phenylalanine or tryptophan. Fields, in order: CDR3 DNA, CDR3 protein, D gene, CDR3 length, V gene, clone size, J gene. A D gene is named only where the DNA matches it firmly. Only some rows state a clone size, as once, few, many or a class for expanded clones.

DNA: TGTGCCAGCAGTTATAGGACAGCACGCCATGGCTACACCTTC
CDR3: CASSYRTARHGYTF
D: NA
length: 14
V: TRBV6-5
size: NA
J: TRBJ1-2

DNA: TGTGCCAGCAGTGAAATCGACAACTCAAATCAGCCCCAGCATTTT
CDR3: CASSEIDNSNQPQHF
D: NA
length: 15
V: TRBV6-1
size: NA
J: TRBJ1-5

DNA: TGCGCCAGCAGCCAACTCTCACAGGGGGGCTACACCTTC
CDR3: CASSQLSQGGYTF
D: TRBD1
length: 13
V: TRBV4-1
size: NA
J: TRBJ1-2

DNA: TGCAGCGTTGATTCCGGCAGGGTTGGGTACACCTTC
CDR3: CSVDSGRVGYTF
D: NA
length: 12
V: TRBV29-1
size: NA
J: TRBJ1-2

DNA: TGCGCCAGCAGCCAAGACCCCAGCAATGAGCAGTTCTTC
CDR3: CASSQDPSNEQFF
D: NA
length: 13
V: TRBV4-1
size: NA
J: TRBJ2-1

DNA: TGTGCCAGCAGAGGGACAGGGTCGGAGGGGGGGCGACCGCGCCCTTACGAGCAGTACTTC
CDR3: CASRGTGSEGGRPRPYEQYF
D: TRBD1
length: 20
V: TRBV6-4
size: NA
J: TRBJ2-7

DNA: TGTGCCAGCAGTTATTTGTCCAGGCATGGGGAAAAACTGTTTTTT
CDR3: CASSYLSRHGEKLFF
D: NA
length: 15
V: TRBV6-6
size: NA
J: TRBJ1-4

DNA: TGTGCCAGCAGTTACTCTGGGACAGGTAACACTGAAGCTTTCTTT
CDR3: CASSYSGTGNTEAFF
D: TRBD1
length: 15
V: TRBV6-5
size: NA
J: TRBJ1-1

DNA: TGCGCCAGCAGCCAAGCCGGACGGGAACGGTTCTTC
CDR3: CASSQAGRERFF
D: NA
length: 12
V: TRBV4-1
size: NA
J: TRBJ2-1

DNA: TGTGCCAGCAGCGCAAGACAGGGGATGAACACTGAAGCTTTCTTT
CDR3: CASSARQGMNTEAFF
D: TRBD1
length: 15
V: TRBV9
size: NA
J: TRBJ1-1

DNA: TGTGCCAGCACGGAGTACAACTCTGGAAACACCATATATTTT
CDR3: CASTEYNSGNTIYF
D: NA
length: 14
V: TRBV2
size: NA
J: TRBJ1-3

DNA: TGTGCCAGCAGCGGACAGGGCTCTGGAAACACCATATATTTT
CDR3: CASSGQGSGNTIYF
D: TRBD1
length: 14
V: TRBV9
size: NA
J: TRBJ1-3

DNA: TGTGCCAGCAGTCCCCCCCGTAGCTCCTACAATGAGCAGTTCTTC
CDR3: CASSPPRSSYNEQFF
D: NA
length: 15
V: TRBV6-5
size: NA
J: TRBJ2-1

DNA: TGTGCCAGCAGCGATTCGGAAAGCGCTGAAGCTTTCTTT
CDR3: CASSDSESAEAFF
D: NA
length: 13
V: TRBV6-1
size: NA
J: TRBJ1-1

DNA: TGTGCCAGCAGAGTGGAGGGCGGAAGCTATGGCTACACCTTC
CDR3: CASRVEGGSYGYTF
D: NA
length: 14
V: TRBV2
size: few
J: TRBJ1-2

DNA: TGTGCCAGCAGCGTAGCATCAGGGGCTGGTGGCTACACCTTC
CDR3: CASSVASGAGGYTF
D: NA
length: 14
V: TRBV9
size: NA
J: TRBJ1-2

DNA: TGCGCCAGCAGCCCCGAGCACAGGGGAGATGGCTACACCTTC
CDR3: CASSPEHRGDGYTF
D: TRBD1
length: 14
V: TRBV4-1
size: NA
J: TRBJ1-2

DNA: TGTGCCAGTAGTAGGAGGGCCGACGAAGCTTTCTTT
CDR3: CASSRRADEAFF
D: NA
length: 12
V: TRBV19
size: NA
J: TRBJ1-1

DNA: TGTGCCAGCAGTTATTTTACAAATCGGGTCTCCGAGCAGTACTTC
CDR3: CASSYFTNRVSEQYF
D: NA
length: 15
V: TRBV6-5
size: NA
J: TRBJ2-7

DNA: TGTGCCAGCTCCGGCGGGGCAGAGACCCAGTACTTC
CDR3: CASSGGAETQYF
D: NA
length: 12
V: TRBV19
size: NA
J: TRBJ2-5

DNA: TGCGCCAGCAGCCAAGATGCCGGGGATCGGGTCTTGTTAGAAAAACTGTTTTTT
CDR3: CASSQDAGDRVLLEKLFF
D: NA
length: 18
V: TRBV4-1
size: NA
J: TRBJ1-4

DNA: TGTGCCACCGGACTGGTCTCTGGAAACACCATATATTTT
CDR3: CATGLVSGNTIYF
D: NA
length: 13
V: TRBV2
size: once
J: TRBJ1-3

DNA: TGCGCCAGCAGCGCAGGACAGAGTTCACCCCTCCACTTT
CDR3: CASSAGQSSPLHF
D: NA
length: 13
V: TRBV5-1
size: few
J: TRBJ1-6

DNA: TGTGCCAGCAGCGGCCGAGGGACAGGGATTGAAAAACTGTTTTTT
CDR3: CASSGRGTGIEKLFF
D: TRBD1
length: 15
V: TRBV11-2
size: NA
J: TRBJ1-4

DNA: TGTGCCAGCCTACCTCCTTCCCCTGGACAGAGCTACGAGCAGTACTTC
CDR3: CASLPPSPGQSYEQYF
D: NA
length: 16
V: TRBV28
size: NA
J: TRBJ2-7

DNA: TGTGCCATCAGTGTGGGCGGACAGCTTAATGAAAAACTGTTTTTT
CDR3: CAISVGGQLNEKLFF
D: NA
length: 15
V: TRBV10-3
size: NA
J: TRBJ1-4

DNA: TGTGCCAGTAGTATGGTAGCGGGGGGGCCGAATGAGCAGTTCTTC
CDR3: CASSMVAGGPNEQFF
D: TRBD2
length: 15
V: TRBV19
size: NA
J: TRBJ2-1

DNA: TGTGCCAGCTCACCACTTGCGGGGGGCGTAATTGAGGAGCTGTTTTTT
CDR3: CASSPLAGGVIEELFF
D: TRBD2
length: 16
V: TRBV18
size: NA
J: TRBJ2-2

DNA: TGTGCCAGCTCACCACGCGGGACCGCTAATCAGCCCCAGCATTTT
CDR3: CASSPRGTANQPQHF
D: NA
length: 15
V: TRBV18
size: NA
J: TRBJ1-5

DNA: TGCGCCAGCAGGTTCGACCAGGGATCCCTCTACGAGCAGTACTTC
CDR3: CASRFDQGSLYEQYF
D: NA
length: 15
V: TRBV4-1
size: once
J: TRBJ2-7

DNA: TGTGCCAGCAGCTCCCAGACAGGGGGCAATCAGCCCCAGCATTTT
CDR3: CASSSQTGGNQPQHF
D: TRBD1
length: 15
V: TRBV7-6
size: NA
J: TRBJ1-5

DNA: TGTGCCAGCAGCTTAGCGGGACAGGACGCCACAGGGACCCAGTACTTC
CDR3: CASSLAGQDATGTQYF
D: TRBD1
length: 16
V: TRBV7-2
size: NA
J: TRBJ2-5

DNA: TGTGCCAGCAGCGAAGGACAGGGAATGAACACTGAAGCTTTCTTT
CDR3: CASSEGQGMNTEAFF
D: TRBD1
length: 15
V: TRBV5-4
size: NA
J: TRBJ1-1

DNA: TGTGCCAGTAGTGACCCGGGACAGAACACCGGGGAGCTGTTTTTT
CDR3: CASSDPGQNTGELFF
D: NA
length: 15
V: TRBV19
size: NA
J: TRBJ2-2

DNA: TGTGCCAGCAGCGCCTCAACAGGGTCACTCCAGCAGTATTTT
CDR3: CASSASTGSLQQYF
D: NA
length: 14
V: TRBV5-6
size: NA
J: TRBJ2-3

DNA: TGTGCCAGCAGTTTACGCCTTGGACAGGGCTACGAGCAGTACTTC
CDR3: CASSLRLGQGYEQYF
D: TRBD1
length: 15
V: TRBV27
size: few
J: TRBJ2-7

DNA: TGTGCCAGCAGCCCTGGCCATTCGCCTTACAATGAGCAGTTCTTC
CDR3: CASSPGHSPYNEQFF
D: NA
length: 15
V: TRBV11-1
size: NA
J: TRBJ2-1

DNA: TGCGCCAGCAGCCCTCTCCCCTCGACTAGCGGGCCCTACGGGGAGACCCAGTACTTC
CDR3: CASSPLPSTSGPYGETQYF
D: TRBD2
length: 19
V: TRBV4-1
size: NA
J: TRBJ2-5

DNA: TGTGCCAGCAGCGGGACAGACGCCGAGACCCAGTACTTC
CDR3: CASSGTDAETQYF
D: TRBD1
length: 13
V: TRBV2
size: NA
J: TRBJ2-5

DNA: TGCAGCGTTGCGGGGAACCCCCTTCAGCCCCAGCATTTT
CDR3: CSVAGNPLQPQHF
D: NA
length: 13
V: TRBV29-1
size: NA
J: TRBJ1-5

DNA: TGTGCCCAGACCGCCCGGGGAAGGCAGTTCTTC
CDR3: CAQTARGRQFF
D: NA
length: 11
V: TRBV2
size: NA
J: TRBJ2-1

DNA: TGTGCCAGCAGCGGGACAGTATCTTACAATGAGCAGTTCTTC
CDR3: CASSGTVSYNEQFF
D: TRBD1
length: 14
V: TRBV5-4
size: NA
J: TRBJ2-1

DNA: TGTGCCAGCAGCGTCAGGGGGTTTAATTCACCCCTCCACTTT
CDR3: CASSVRGFNSPLHF
D: TRBD1
length: 14
V: TRBV9
size: NA
J: TRBJ1-6

DNA: TGTGCCAGCAGCTTAGTATCACGGCTAGCGGGGGCTTATAGCACAGATACGCAGTATTTT
CDR3: CASSLVSRLAGAYSTDTQYF
D: TRBD2
length: 20
V: TRBV13
size: NA
J: TRBJ2-3

DNA: TGTGCCAGCAGCTTAGGCGGGGAACTAGCGGGGGGCCGGGCAGATACGCAGTATTTT
CDR3: CASSLGGELAGGRADTQYF
D: TRBD2
length: 19
V: TRBV11-3
size: NA
J: TRBJ2-3

DNA: TGTGCCAGCAGCGCCCATCCCCGGGACACTTTTTATGGCTACACCTTC
CDR3: CASSAHPRDTFYGYTF
D: NA
length: 16
V: TRBV11-2
size: NA
J: TRBJ1-2

DNA: TGTGCCAGCAGCCAAGAAAGGGGGGGATGGACGACAGATACGCAGTATTTT
CDR3: CASSQERGGWTTDTQYF
D: NA
length: 17
V: TRBV14
size: NA
J: TRBJ2-3

DNA: TGTGCCAGCAGCTACAGGGAGAACACTGAAGCTTTCTTT
CDR3: CASSYRENTEAFF
D: NA
length: 13
V: TRBV5-6
size: NA
J: TRBJ1-1

DNA: TGTGCCAGCAGCGTTGACGGGGGGGCCTCAGGGGCCAACGTCCTGACTTTC
CDR3: CASSVDGGASGANVLTF
D: TRBD2
length: 17
V: TRBV5-4
size: NA
J: TRBJ2-6

DNA: TGTGCCAGCAGCCAAAGCCTTAGTTTCGGTATTGAAGCTTTCTTT
CDR3: CASSQSLSFGIEAFF
D: NA
length: 15
V: TRBV4-2
size: NA
J: TRBJ1-1

DNA: TGTGCCAGCAGTGATCCCCCCGTTCTGAGCAATCAGCCCCAGCATTTT
CDR3: CASSDPPVLSNQPQHF
D: NA
length: 16
V: TRBV6-1
size: NA
J: TRBJ1-5

DNA: TGTGCCAGCAGAGAACAGGGTGTCGAGCAGTACTTC
CDR3: CASREQGVEQYF
D: NA
length: 12
V: TRBV2
size: NA
J: TRBJ2-7

DNA: TGTGCCAGCAGCCTGTTAGGGGACAGGGGGCTCTGGGAGGCCAACGTCCTGACTTTC
CDR3: CASSLLGDRGLWEANVLTF
D: TRBD1
length: 19
V: TRBV5-8
size: NA
J: TRBJ2-6

DNA: TGTGCCAGCAGCGGAGCGGGGGGTGCTCCTAACAATGAGCAGTTCTTC
CDR3: CASSGAGGAPNNEQFF
D: TRBD2
length: 16
V: TRBV9
size: NA
J: TRBJ2-1

DNA: TGTGCCAGCAGCTTAAGGGACTTGCAATCGCAGTATTTT
CDR3: CASSLRDLQSQYF
D: NA
length: 13
V: TRBV7-2
size: once
J: TRBJ2-3

DNA: TGTGCCAGCAGCGTGCCAGGAATAACATCCTACAATGAGCAGTTCTTC
CDR3: CASSVPGITSYNEQFF
D: NA
length: 16
V: TRBV9
size: NA
J: TRBJ2-1

DNA: TGCAGTGCACGCGGGACAGGAGCTTTCTTT
CDR3: CSARGTGAFF
D: TRBD1
length: 10
V: TRBV20-1
size: NA
J: TRBJ1-1

DNA: TGTGCCAGCAGCATCCAGGGAGGAGAGACCCAGTACTTC
CDR3: CASSIQGGETQYF
D: NA
length: 13
V: TRBV5-6
size: NA
J: TRBJ2-5